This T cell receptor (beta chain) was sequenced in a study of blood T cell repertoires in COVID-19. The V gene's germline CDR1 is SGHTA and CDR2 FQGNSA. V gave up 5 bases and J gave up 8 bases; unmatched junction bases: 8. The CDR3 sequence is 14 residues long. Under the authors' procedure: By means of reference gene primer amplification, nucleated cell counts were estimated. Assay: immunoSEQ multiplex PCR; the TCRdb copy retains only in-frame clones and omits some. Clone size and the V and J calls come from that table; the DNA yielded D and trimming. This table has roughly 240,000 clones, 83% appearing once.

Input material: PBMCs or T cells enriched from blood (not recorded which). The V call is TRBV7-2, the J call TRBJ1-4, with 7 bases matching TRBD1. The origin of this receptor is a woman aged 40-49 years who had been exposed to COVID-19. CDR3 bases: TGTGCCAGCAGCAAGACAGGGTCGGGGGAAAAACTGTTTTTT. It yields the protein CASSKTGSGEKLFF.